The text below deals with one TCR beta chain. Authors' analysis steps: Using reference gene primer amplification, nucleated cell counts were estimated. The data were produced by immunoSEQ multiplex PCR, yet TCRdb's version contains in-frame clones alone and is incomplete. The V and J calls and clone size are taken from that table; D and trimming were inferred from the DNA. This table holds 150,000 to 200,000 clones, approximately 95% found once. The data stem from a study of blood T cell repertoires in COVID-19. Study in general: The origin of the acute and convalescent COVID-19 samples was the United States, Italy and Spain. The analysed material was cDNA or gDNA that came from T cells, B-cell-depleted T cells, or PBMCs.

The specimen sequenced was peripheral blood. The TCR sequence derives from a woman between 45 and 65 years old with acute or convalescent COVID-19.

CDR3 sequence: CASSRGGEGYTF. The CDR3 DNA is TGTGCCAGCAGCCGAGGGGGCGAGGGCTACACCTTC. This sequence joins TRBV5-4 and TRBJ1-2; 7 nucleotides match TRBD1. Per germline, CDR1 SGHNT and CDR2 YYREEE (reference sequence). V lost 4 bases to trimming and J lost 8 bases; unmatched junction nucleotides: 5. This CDR3 has 12 amino acids.